This entry lists 25 T cell receptor beta chains sequenced from one sample in a study of beta chain features in type 1 diabetes. What was sequenced were expressed TCRB transcripts, since all of the isolated RNA had been reverse transcribed. Repertoires were generated with immunoSEQ multiplex PCR, while TCRdb's copy carries only in-frame clones and drops some. The sample comprises 200,000 to 250,000 clones, roughly 16% of which are singletons, and about 0.078% rests with the top ten. Study-level findings and limits: Shortening of TCRB CDR3s, moderate but significant, appeared in all four CD4+ subsets of Type 1 diabetes patients.

Their target antigens are unknown. What was sequenced was naive CD4+ T cells from blood. The receptors shown here come from a man aged 30 to 39 with type 1 diabetes.

This clone has a handful of counts. The chain has TRBV7-2 and TRBJ1-3; 8 bases fit TRBD1. CDR1 SGHTA and CDR2 FQGNSA come from the germline V gene. The CDR3 is made up of 13 amino acids. V lost 4 bases and J lost 6; bases outside the gene matches: 2. This CDR3 reads CASSSTGENTIYF. CDR3 DNA: TGTGCCAGCAGCTCGACAGGGGAAAACACCATATATTTT.

The genes are TRBV6-1 and TRBJ2-4; 7 positions agree with TRBD1. The CDR3 length is 15 residues. Germline V gene lookup returns CDR1 MNHNS and CDR2 SASEGT. The J segment lost 0 bases and the V segment lost 8 bases, leaving 7 bases of the junction unmatched. CDR3 amino acids: CASRGQLVAKNIQYF. For the CDR3, the DNA is TGTGCCAGCCGGGGACAGCTTGTAGCCAAAAACATTCAGTACTTC.

This clone was seen more than once but under ten times. This chain joins TRBV29-1 and TRBJ1-3; no definite D call. The CDR3 sequence is 12 residues long. The V gene's germline CDR1 is SQVTM and CDR2 ANQGSEA. Trimming removed 7 bases from V and 3 bases from J, with 10 bases in between. The CDR3: CSGVSFGNTIYF. The CDR3 DNA follows: TGCAGCGGGGTTTCTTTTGGAAACACCATATATTTT.

A few counts support this clone. V is TRBV30 and J is TRBJ1-4; D unclear. The CDR3 has 13 amino acids. Germline V lookup: CDR1 GTSNPN, CDR2 SVGIG (reference sequence). With 2 bases removed from V and 7 bases from J, the gap between germline ends came to 11 bases. CDR3 residues: CAWSYRSGEKLFF. For the CDR3, the DNA is TGTGCCTGGAGTTATAGAAGCGGTGAAAAACTGTTTTTT.

The chain employs TRBV6-1 and TRBJ2-1; D is ambiguous. Germline CDR1 reads MNHNS; CDR2 reads SASEGT. There are 12 residues in the CDR3. The ends were cut back, 6 bases at V and 2 bases at J, with 5 bases in the middle. CDR3 bases: TGTGCCAGCAGGGGGACCTACAATGAGCAGTTCTTC. This encodes CASRGTYNEQFF.

This clone was counted between two and nine times. The chain recombines TRBV9 with TRBJ2-1; tentatively, D is TRBD2 (6 bases). CDR1 is SGDLS and CDR2 is YYNGEE in the germline V gene. This CDR3 contains 16 residues. Trimming stripped 0 bases from V and 3 bases from J, with 13 bases between. DNA for the CDR3: TGTGCCAGCAGCGTAGCCGGGGGAGTGAGCTACAATGAGCAGTTCTTC. It specifies CASSVAGGVSYNEQFF.

A few counts support this clone. The chain has TRBV29-1 and TRBJ2-5; no firm D call. With 2 bases removed from V and 7 bases from J, the gap between germline ends came to 11 bases. The CDR3 spans 12 residues. CDR1 is SQVTM, CDR2 ANQGSEA, per germline. CDR3 coding DNA: TGCAGCGTTGAACCGGGCCCAGGGACCCAGTACTTC. This sequence encodes CSVEPGPGTQYF.

This clone was detected only a few times. The chain employs TRBV9 and TRBJ2-7, with 7 nucleotides matching TRBD2. CDR1 and CDR2 (germline): SGDLS, YYNGEE. This CDR3 has 15 residues. J lost 4 bases, V lost 4 bases, and 11 bases had no gene match. CDR3 region: CASSPWEGKEYEQYF. The CDR3 DNA follows: TGTGCCAGCAGCCCTTGGGAGGGGAAAGAGTACGAGCAGTACTTC.

This chain connects TRBV25-1 to TRBJ1-3; no definite D call. The length of the CDR3 is 14 residues. Germline assignment: CDR1 MGHDK and CDR2 SYGVNS. Trimming stripped 3 bases from V and 2 bases from J, with 8 bases between. The CDR3 sequence: CASSDPVTGNTIYF. The CDR3 DNA reads TGTGCCAGCAGTGACCCCGTAACTGGAAACACCATATATTTT.

Only a few counts were recorded for this clone. The V gene is TRBV28, the J gene TRBJ2-1; D perhaps matches TRBD1 (5 bases). The CDR3 is 19 amino acids. V lost 5 bases to trimming and J lost 4 bases, with 27 bases between them. Per germline, CDR1 MDHEN and CDR2 SYDVKM. CDR3 protein: CASSPLIGSGFTAYNEQFF. CDR3 coding DNA: TGTGCCAGCAGTCCCCTTATCGGGTCAGGGTTTACTGCTTACAATGAGCAGTTCTTC.

This clone was picked up a small number of times. The rearrangement joins TRBV5-1 to TRBJ1-5, with D maybe TRBD1 (5 bases). Between the trimmed V and J ends, which lost 0 bases and 2 bases, there was a span of 6 bases. Germline loops: CDR1 SGHRS, CDR2 YFSETQ. The CDR3 loop spans 14 amino acids. The CDR3 loop reads CASSLEGRNQPQHF. The CDR3, as DNA: TGCGCCAGCAGCTTGGAGGGACGCAATCAGCCCCAGCATTTT.

This chain connects TRBV29-1 to TRBJ1-1; no clear D. V was clipped by 5 bases and J by 1 base, with 17 bases between them. The CDR3 totals 15 residues. Germline V lookup: CDR1 SQVTM, CDR2 ANQGSEA. The CDR3 sequence: CSVTNSGSGNTEAFF. In DNA form, the CDR3 reads TGCAGCGTTACGAATTCGGGCAGCGGGAACACTGAAGCTTTCTTT.

This clone was observed a handful of times. This same CDR3 is encoded by further DNA sequences in the sample. The chain carries TRBV29-1 and TRBJ1-1; a weak D match, TRBD1 (5 bases). The CDR3 contains 13 residues. In germline, CDR1 is SQVTM, CDR2 ANQGSEA. V lost 4 bases, J lost 0 bases, and 9 bases lay in between. CDR3 amino acids: CSVVGRMNTEAFF. The CDR3 nucleotides are TGCAGCGTTGTGGGGCGGATGAACACTGAAGCTTTCTTT.

This clone was counted a few times. The chain combines TRBV7-9 with TRBJ2-6; D might be TRBD2 (6 bases). The CDR3 length is 16 residues. The V gene lost 4 bases and the J gene lost 2 bases, with 12 bases spanning the gap. Germline-derived CDR1 and CDR2 are SEHNR and FQNEAQ (reference sequence). This chain's CDR3 is CASSSPGSPGANVLTF. The DNA of the CDR3 is TGTGCCAGCAGCTCACCCGGGAGCCCTGGGGCCAACGTCCTGACTTTC.

The chain couples TRBV2 to TRBJ1-1; D uncertain. The CDR3 is 14 amino acids. V dropped 11 bases and J dropped 3 bases, with 19 bases sitting between them. The germline V gene encodes CDR1 SNHLY and CDR2 FYNNEI. The CDR3 region has the DNA TGTGCCCTCAGTTCAAGGGTCCGCGACACTGAAGCTTTCTTT. This translates into CALSSRVRDTEAFF.

V is TRBV29-1 and J is TRBJ2-1; perhaps TRBD2 as D (5 bases). The V gene lost 6 bases and the J gene lost 1 base, with 10 bases spanning the gap. Germline-derived CDR1 and CDR2 are SQVTM and ANQGSEA. The CDR3 is 13 amino acids. CDR3 sequence (DNA): TGCAGCGTGAGGACTGATTCCTACAATGAGCAGTTCTTC. Residues: CSVRTDSYNEQFF.

V and J are TRBV6-5 and TRBJ2-5; either TRBD1 or TRBD2 may supply D (5 bases each). This CDR3 region has 15 residues. V was trimmed by 0 bases and J by 5 bases, leaving 13 bases between them. Germline V gives CDR1 MNHEY, CDR2 SVGAGI. The CDR3 is CASSYSGEARETQYF. The DNA of the CDR3 is TGTGCCAGCAGTTACTCGGGGGAAGCCCGGGAGACCCAGTACTTC.

This clone was picked up a small number of times. The V call is TRBV7-2, the J call TRBJ1-1; D is unclear. The V end was cut by 5 bases, the J end by 1 base, with 14 bases between. Looked up from germline, CDR1 is SGHTA and CDR2 is FQGNSA. The CDR3 is 15 amino acids. CDR3 nucleotide sequence: TGTGCCAGCAGCGAGCAGCATCTGGGGAACACTGAAGCTTTCTTT. Protein product: CASSEQHLGNTEAFF. Combining the CDR3 with reference TRBV7-2 and TRBJ1-1 gives the whole variable domain GAGVSQSPSNKVTEKGKDVELRCDPISGHTALYWYRQSLGQGLEFLIYFQGNSAPDKSGLPSDRFSAERTGGSVSTLTIQRTQQEDSAVYLCASSEQHLGNTEAFFGQGTRLTVV.

The V call is TRBV9, the J call TRBJ2-6; 7 bases agree with TRBD1. V lost 3 bases and J lost 0; bases outside the gene matches: 6. Germline V gene sequence: CDR1 SGDLS, CDR2 YYNGEE. This CDR3 spans 17 amino acids. The DNA of the CDR3 is TGTGCCAGCAGCGGCGGACAGGCGTACTCTGGGGCCAACGTCCTGACTTTC. Its translation is CASSGGQAYSGANVLTF.

This rearrangement joins TRBV30 to TRBJ1-3, with a possible D match to TRBD1 (6 bases). The germline gives CDR1 GTSNPN, CDR2 SVGIG (reference sequence). The V end was cut by 2 bases, the J end by 5 bases, with 13 bases between. The length of the CDR3 is 14 residues. The CDR3 sequence is CAWSQERGRNTIYF. In DNA, the CDR3 is TGTGCCTGGAGTCAGGAACGGGGGCGAAACACCATATATTTT.

In its sample, this clone was seen a few times. The chain employs TRBV29-1 and TRBJ2-2; possibly TRBD2 for D (5 bases). The V gene's germline CDR1 is SQVTM and CDR2 ANQGSEA. The CDR3 has 15 residues. Trimming removed 6 bases at V and 0 bases at J, with 14 bases between. The CDR3 loop reads CSVAGGSANTGELFF. In DNA form, the CDR3 reads TGCAGCGTGGCGGGTGGGTCCGCGAACACCGGGGAGCTGTTTTTT.

The chain is built from TRBV5-1 and TRBJ2-3; D gene ambiguous. Germline CDR1 is SGHRS and CDR2 is YFSETQ. V gave up 7 bases and J gave up 2 bases, with 14 bases separating them. The CDR3 spans 14 residues. The CDR3 DNA is TGCGCCAGCCAGACGACCGGTAACACAGATACGCAGTATTTT. This gives the protein CASQTTGNTDTQYF.

The chain carries TRBV7-9 and TRBJ2-3; D unresolved. V was cut by 2 bases and J by 2 bases, with 11 bases left in between. CDR1 is SEHNR, CDR2 FQNEAQ, per germline (reference sequence). The CDR3 has 15 residues. The CDR3 here is CASSLIPDNTDTQYF. The DNA for the CDR3 is TGTGCCAGCAGCTTAATTCCAGATAACACAGATACGCAGTATTTT.

The chain recombines TRBV2 with TRBJ2-3; no clear D. This CDR3 is 12 amino acids long. Germline V lookup: CDR1 SNHLY, CDR2 FYNNEI. Trimming left V 7 bases short and J 4 bases short, with 9 bases between. The CDR3 DNA is TGTGCCAGCAAGACGGACGCAGATACGCAGTATTTT. Translated, it gives CASKTDADTQYF.

V and J are TRBV5-4 and TRBJ2-2, with D unresolved. V lost 3 bases and J lost 5, with 11 bases in between. Germline V gives CDR1 SGHNT, CDR2 YYREEE (reference sequence). The CDR3 is made up of 14 amino acids. CDR3 protein: CASSWGTQTGELFF. CDR3 sequence (DNA): TGTGCCAGCAGCTGGGGAACACAGACCGGGGAGCTGTTTTTT.